Below are 21 T cell receptor beta chains sequenced from a single sample in a study of cytomegalovirus exposure and HLA in healthy donors. PCR was performed using 60 Vbeta and 13 Jbeta primers. Here immunoSEQ multiplex PCR was the method, and the copy in TCRdb shows in-frame clones only, minus some. The data contain 75,000 to 90,000 clones, over 70% of them singletons. Sequencing input: PBMCs. The origin of the receptors is a woman aged 40 to 50 in good health and CMV-seropositive.

CDR3 protein: CASSLDSIRGYTF. The CDR3 DNA is TGTGCCAGCAGTCTAGACTCTATTCGGGGCTACACCTTC. The chain is built from TRBV6-1 and TRBJ1-2; D uncertain. V lost 5 bases, J lost 8 bases, and 15 bases lay in between. The CDR3 has 13 residues. Germline V gene lookup returns CDR1 MNHNS and CDR2 SASEGT.

This chain connects TRBV6-1 to TRBJ1-5; the match to TRBD1 covers 10 bases. CDR3 size: 14 residues. CDR1 MNHNS and CDR2 SASEGT come from the germline V gene. V lost 5 bases to trimming and J lost 4 bases; unmatched junction nucleotides: 2. The CDR3 is CASSLDRGNQPQHF. The DNA of the CDR3 is TGTGCCAGCAGTCTGGACAGGGGGAATCAGCCCCAGCATTTT.

This chain joins TRBV2 and TRBJ1-6; TRBD1 matches 11 bases. The V gene's germline CDR1 is SNHLY and CDR2 FYNNEI. This CDR3 is 15 amino acids long. The V and J ends lost 6 bases and 8 bases, in that order; junction bases with no gene match: 6. The CDR3: CASSTGTGGYSPLHF. The DNA for the CDR3 is TGTGCCAGCAGCACCGGGACAGGGGGATATTCACCCCTCCACTTT.

This clone showed up just once. CDR3 region: CASSPVGQASGNTIYF. The CDR3 DNA reads as TGTGCCAGCTCACCAGTGGGACAGGCTTCTGGAAACACCATATATTTT. The chain carries TRBV18 and TRBJ1-3; 8 nucleotides match TRBD1. Germline V gene sequence: CDR1 KGHSH, CDR2 LQKENI. There are 16 residues in the CDR3. The J segment lost 1 base and the V segment lost 2 bases, leaving 4 bases of the junction unmatched.

The chain has TRBV18 and TRBJ2-7; weak D call: TRBD1 (6 bases). This CDR3 spans 14 amino acids. The germline V gene encodes CDR1 KGHSH and CDR2 LQKENI. Trimming stripped 5 bases from V and 2 bases from J, with 13 bases between. The chain's CDR3 is CASSEDRVPYEQYF. The CDR3 DNA sequence: TGTGCCAGCTCAGAGGACAGAGTCCCCTACGAGCAGTACTTC.

V gene TRBV7-9 combines with J gene TRBJ2-5; 12 bases align to TRBD1. Germline CDR1 is SEHNR and CDR2 is FQNEAQ (reference sequence). The CDR3 consists of 15 residues. The V gene end was trimmed by 4 bases and the J gene end by 5 bases; junction bases not matched to a gene: 5. Here the CDR3 DNA reads TGTGCCAGCAGCTCAGAGGGACAGGGGGCCGAGACCCAGTACTTC. Protein sequence: CASSSEGQGAETQYF.

The chain carries TRBV25-1 and TRBJ1-3; unclear D gene. V lost 4 bases and J lost 3, with 13 bases in between. The germline V gene has CDR1 MGHDK and CDR2 SYGVNS. CDR3 length equals 15 residues. CDR3 bases: TGTGCCAGCAGTGGCCGCGGCGGGCTTGGAAACACCATATATTTT. It specifies CASSGRGGLGNTIYF.

The chain is built from TRBV6-1 and TRBJ1-1; TRBD1 is a possible D gene (6 bases). From germline, CDR1 is MNHNS and CDR2 SASEGT. The CDR3 loop spans 15 amino acids. Trimming stripped 2 bases from V and 7 bases from J, with 17 bases between. The CDR3 sequence is CASSEIRGRVIEAFF. DNA for the CDR3: TGTGCCAGCAGTGAAATCAGGGGTCGAGTGATTGAAGCTTTCTTT.

The rearrangement links TRBV27 to TRBJ2-5, with 11 nucleotides matching TRBD2. The CDR3 runs 13 residues. Per the germline V gene, CDR1 is MNHEY and CDR2 is SMNVEV (reference sequence). V was pared by 8 bases and J by 6 bases, with 5 bases of the junction left unmatched. CDR3 protein: CASGGTSGKTQYF. The CDR3, as DNA: TGTGCCAGCGGGGGGACTAGCGGAAAGACCCAGTACTTC.

As concerns this clone: The sample contains more than one DNA sequence encoding this CDR3. This chain connects TRBV5-6 to TRBJ1-1; 7 bases map to TRBD1. The V and J ends lost 0 bases and 4 bases, in that order; junction bases with no gene match: 3. Germline V lookup: CDR1 SGHDT, CDR2 YYEEEE. The CDR3 totals 14 residues. In DNA, the CDR3 is TGTGCCAGCAGCTTGGGACAGGGTACCACTGAAGCTTTCTTT. Encoded protein: CASSLGQGTTEAFF.

This chain links TRBV5-6 with TRBJ2-7, with D tentatively TRBD1 (6 bases). V was clipped by 4 bases and J by 4 bases, with 15 bases between them. The CDR3 loop spans 14 amino acids. Germline lookup yields CDR1 SGHDT and CDR2 YYEEEE. The CDR3 loop is CASSPPGQTYEQYF. The CDR3 DNA sequence: TGTGCCAGCAGCCCGCCTGGACAGACTTACGAGCAGTACTTC.

This clone was found once. The chain joins TRBV2 to TRBJ2-1, with D possibly matching TRBD2 (7 bases). The CDR3 has 14 amino acids. Trimming left V 6 bases short and J 5 bases short, with 14 bases between. CDR1 SNHLY and CDR2 FYNNEI come from the germline V gene. The CDR3 reads CASRVNGGHNEQFF. The CDR3 DNA follows: TGTGCCAGCAGAGTTAACGGGGGGCACAATGAGCAGTTCTTC. The complete variable domain, with remaining parts taken from reference TRBV2 and TRBJ2-1, reads EPEVTQTPSHQVTQMGQEVILRCVPISNHLYFYWYRQILGQKVEFLVSFYNNEISEKSEIFDDQFSVERPDGSNFTLKIRSTKLEDSAMYFCASRVNGGHNEQFFGPGTRLTVL.

This clone occurred once. This sequence joins TRBV7-6 and TRBJ1-1; 10 bases align to TRBD1. Germline V gene lookup returns CDR1 SGHVS and CDR2 FNYEAQ. This CDR3 has 13 amino acids. With 5 bases clipped from V and 5 bases from J, the junction kept 2 bases outside the gene matches. CDR3 region: CASSEGQGTEAFF. The CDR3 DNA follows: TGTGCCAGCAGCGAGGGACAGGGGACTGAAGCTTTCTTT.

V gene TRBV5-1 combines with J gene TRBJ1-2, with D hard to call. V lost 0 bases to trimming and J lost 3 bases, with 18 bases between them. Looked up from germline, CDR1 is SGHRS and CDR2 is YFSETQ. The CDR3 totals 17 residues. DNA of the CDR3: TGCGCCAGCAGCTTGGGAGGAGGCGGGATTTTAGACTATGGCTACACCTTC. Amino acid sequence: CASSLGGGGILDYGYTF.

This clone has just one count. J is TRBJ1-6 and V is TRBV5-4; 9 bases agree with TRBD1. Germline V gene data show CDR1 as SGHNT and CDR2 as YYREEE (reference sequence). Unmatched junction bases numbered 7, after V lost 5 bases and J lost 10 bases. The CDR3 is 14 residues long. In nucleotides, the CDR3 is TGTGCCAGCAGTTCCGGACAGGGGAGGTCACCCCTCCACTTT. Its protein product is CASSSGQGRSPLHF.

J is TRBJ1-1 and V is TRBV11-2; TRBD1 aligns across 9 bases. CDR3 length: 14 residues. Germline assignment: CDR1 SGHAT and CDR2 FQNNGV. Trimming at V came to 3 bases and at J to 1 base, leaving 0 bases not matched to a gene. DNA of the CDR3: TGTGCCAGCAGCTTGACAGGGGGGAACACTGAAGCTTTCTTT. As protein: CASSLTGGNTEAFF.

The V call is TRBV7-9, the J call TRBJ1-6, with a possible D match to TRBD1 (5 bases). The length of the CDR3 is 15 residues. V was trimmed by 1 base and J by 4 bases, leaving 8 bases between them. Germline assignment: CDR1 SEHNR and CDR2 FQNEAQ (reference sequence). Here the CDR3 reads CASSLVGQYNSPLHF. The CDR3 DNA reads as TGTGCCAGCAGCTTAGTGGGGCAATATAATTCACCCCTCCACTTT.

The V call is TRBV15, the J call TRBJ1-6; 10 nucleotides align to TRBD1. V lost 4 bases to trimming and J lost 13 bases; unmatched junction nucleotides: 10. CDR1 is LNHNV, CDR2 YYDKDF, per germline (reference sequence). The CDR3 runs to 15 residues. The CDR3 loop is CATSTSGTGALPLHF. Written as DNA, the CDR3 is TGTGCCACCAGCACATCCGGGACAGGGGCCCTCCCCCTCCACTTT. The variable domain in full, with the rest retrieved from reference TRBV15 and TRBJ1-6, is DAMVIQNPRYQVTQFGKPVTLSCSQTLNHNVMYWYQQKSSQAPKLLFHYYDKDFNNEADTPDNFQSRRPNTSFCFLDIRSPGLGDTAMYLCATSTSGTGALPLHFGNGTRLTVT.

J is TRBJ1-1 and V is TRBV10-2; TRBD1 matches 9 bases. The CDR3 is 15 amino acids. CDR1 is WSHSY and CDR2 is SAAADI in the germline V gene. Trimming took 5 bases from V and 5 from J; bases not matched to a gene: 9. For the CDR3, the DNA is TGCGCCAGCAGTCAACGGGACAGGGTGAGGACTGAAGCTTTCTTT. Residues: CASSQRDRVRTEAFF.

The CDR3 here is CASRGKPGQGITEAFF. Written as DNA, the CDR3 is TGTGCCAGCAGGGGAAAACCGGGACAGGGTATTACTGAAGCTTTCTTT. The chain combines TRBV2 with TRBJ1-1; 9 nucleotides align to TRBD1. J was trimmed by 5 bases and V by 6 bases; bases with no gene match: 13. Germline V gene sequence: CDR1 SNHLY, CDR2 FYNNEI. The CDR3 contains 16 residues.

The rearrangement uses TRBV29-1 and TRBJ1-4; TRBD1 matches at 9 bases. The CDR3 is 12 residues long. V lost 7 bases and J lost 8; bases outside the gene matches: 5. Germline CDR1 reads SQVTM; CDR2 reads ANQGSEA. DNA of the CDR3: TGCAGCGCCCGGGACAGGGACGAAAAACTGTTTTTT. Translation gives CSARDRDEKLFF. The full variable domain, with the rest looked up from reference TRBV29-1 and TRBJ1-4, is SAVISQKPSRDICQRGTSLTIQCQVDSQVTMMFWYRQQPGQSLTLIATANQGSEATYESGFVIDKFPISRPNLTFSTLTVSNMSPEDSSIYLCSARDRDEKLFFGSGTQLSVL.